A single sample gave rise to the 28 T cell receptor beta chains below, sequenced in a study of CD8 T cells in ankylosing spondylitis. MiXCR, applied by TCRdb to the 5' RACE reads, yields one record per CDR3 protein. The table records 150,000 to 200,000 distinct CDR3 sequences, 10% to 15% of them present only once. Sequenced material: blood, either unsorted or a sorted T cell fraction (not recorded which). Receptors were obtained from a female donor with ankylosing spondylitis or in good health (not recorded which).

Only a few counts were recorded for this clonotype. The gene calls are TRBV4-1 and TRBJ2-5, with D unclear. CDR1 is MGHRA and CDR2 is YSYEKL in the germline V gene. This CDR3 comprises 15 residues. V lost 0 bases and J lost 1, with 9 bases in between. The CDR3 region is CASSQEGRSQETQYF. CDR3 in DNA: TGCGCCAGCAGCCAAGAAGGGCGGTCCCAAGAGACCCAGTACTTC.

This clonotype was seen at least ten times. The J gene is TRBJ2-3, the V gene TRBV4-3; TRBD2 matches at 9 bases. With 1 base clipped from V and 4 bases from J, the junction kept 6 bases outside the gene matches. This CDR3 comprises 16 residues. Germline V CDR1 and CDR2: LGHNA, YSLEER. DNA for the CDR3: TGCGCCAGCAGCCAAGGGCTAGCGGGATTGGCAGATACGCAGTATTTT. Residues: CASSQGLAGLADTQYF.

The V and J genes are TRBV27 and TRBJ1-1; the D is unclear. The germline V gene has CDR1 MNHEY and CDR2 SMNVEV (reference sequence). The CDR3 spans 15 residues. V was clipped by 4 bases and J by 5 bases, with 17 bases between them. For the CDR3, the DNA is TGTGCCAGCAGTTCTCCGAGGAGGGCTGGTACTGAAGCTTTCTTT. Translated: CASSSPRRAGTEAFF.

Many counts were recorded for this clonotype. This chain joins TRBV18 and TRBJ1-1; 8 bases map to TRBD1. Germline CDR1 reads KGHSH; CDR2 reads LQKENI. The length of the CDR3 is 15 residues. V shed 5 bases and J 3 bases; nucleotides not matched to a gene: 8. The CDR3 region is CASSFLDRVDTEAFF. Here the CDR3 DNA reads TGTGCCAGCTCATTTTTGGACAGGGTGGACACTGAAGCTTTCTTT.

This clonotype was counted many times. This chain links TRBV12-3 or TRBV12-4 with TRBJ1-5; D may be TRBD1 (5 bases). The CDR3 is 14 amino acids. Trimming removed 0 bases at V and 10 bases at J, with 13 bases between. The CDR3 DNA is TGTGCCAGCAGTTTAGCGGGGGTAGAAAGACCCCAGCATTTT. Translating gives CASSLAGVERPQHF.

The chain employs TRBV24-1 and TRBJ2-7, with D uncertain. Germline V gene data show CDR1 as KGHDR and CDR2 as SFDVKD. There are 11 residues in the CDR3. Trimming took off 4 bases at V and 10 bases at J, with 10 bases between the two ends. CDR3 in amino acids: CATSDHSSQYF. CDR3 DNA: TGTGCCACCAGTGACCATTCCAGCCAGTACTTC.

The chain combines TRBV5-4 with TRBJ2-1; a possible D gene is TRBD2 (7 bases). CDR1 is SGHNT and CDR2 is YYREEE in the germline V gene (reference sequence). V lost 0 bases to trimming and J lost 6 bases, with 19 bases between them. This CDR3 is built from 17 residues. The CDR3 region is CASSLAPGGLGINEQFF. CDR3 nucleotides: TGTGCCAGCAGCTTGGCCCCCGGGGGGCTTGGGATCAATGAGCAGTTCTTC.

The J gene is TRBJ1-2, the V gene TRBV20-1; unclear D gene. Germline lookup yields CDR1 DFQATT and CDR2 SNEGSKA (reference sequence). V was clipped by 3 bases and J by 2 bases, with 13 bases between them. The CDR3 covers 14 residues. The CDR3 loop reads CSASPLQTNYGYTF. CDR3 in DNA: TGCAGTGCTAGTCCATTACAGACCAACTATGGCTACACCTTC.

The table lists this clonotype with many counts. CDR3 loop: CASSSNSPVHNEQFF. CDR3 in DNA: TGTGCCAGCTCTTCAAATAGCCCTGTTCACAATGAGCAGTTCTTC. The J gene is TRBJ2-1, the V gene TRBV7-2; D unresolved. Per the germline V gene, CDR1 is SGHTA and CDR2 is FQGNSA. This CDR3 comprises 15 residues. Trimming removed 8 bases at V and 5 bases at J, with 19 bases between.

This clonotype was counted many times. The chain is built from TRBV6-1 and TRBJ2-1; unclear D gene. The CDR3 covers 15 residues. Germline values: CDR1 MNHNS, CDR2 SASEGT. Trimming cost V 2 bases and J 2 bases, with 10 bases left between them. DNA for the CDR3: TGTGCCAGCAGTGAACGCCCGGGTACCTACAATGAGCAGTTCTTC. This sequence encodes CASSERPGTYNEQFF.

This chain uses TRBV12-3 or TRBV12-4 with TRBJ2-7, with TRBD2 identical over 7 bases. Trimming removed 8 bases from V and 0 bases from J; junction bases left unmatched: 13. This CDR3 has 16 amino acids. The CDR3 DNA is TGTGCCAGCGCCCGGAGCGGGAAGGTCACCTCCTACGAGCAGTACTTC. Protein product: CASARSGKVTSYEQYF.

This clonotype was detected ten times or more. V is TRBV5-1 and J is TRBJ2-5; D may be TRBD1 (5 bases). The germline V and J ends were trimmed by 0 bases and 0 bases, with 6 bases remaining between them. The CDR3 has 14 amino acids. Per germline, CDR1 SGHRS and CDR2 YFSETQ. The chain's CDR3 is CASSLGQNQETQYF. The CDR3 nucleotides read TGCGCCAGCAGCTTGGGACAGAACCAAGAGACCCAGTACTTC.

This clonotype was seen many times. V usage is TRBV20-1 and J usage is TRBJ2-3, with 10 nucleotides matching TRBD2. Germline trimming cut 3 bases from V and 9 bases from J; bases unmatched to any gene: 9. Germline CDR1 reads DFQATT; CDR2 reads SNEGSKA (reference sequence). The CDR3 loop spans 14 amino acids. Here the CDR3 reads CSASRQRGGKTQYF. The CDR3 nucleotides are TGCAGTGCTAGTAGGCAGCGGGGGGGTAAGACGCAGTATTTT.

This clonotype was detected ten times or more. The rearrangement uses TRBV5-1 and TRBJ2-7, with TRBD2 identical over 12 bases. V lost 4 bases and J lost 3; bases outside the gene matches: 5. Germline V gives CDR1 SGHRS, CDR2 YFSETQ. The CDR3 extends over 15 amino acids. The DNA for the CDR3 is TGCGCCAGCAGCCCAAGACTAGCGGGAGTCTACGAGCAGTACTTC. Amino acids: CASSPRLAGVYEQYF. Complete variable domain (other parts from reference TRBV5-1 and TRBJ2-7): KAGVTQTPRYLIKTRGQQVTLSCSPISGHRSVSWYQQTPGQGLQFLFEYFSETQRNKGNFPGRFSGRQFSNSRSEMNVSTLELGDSALYLCASSPRLAGVYEQYFGPGTRLTVT.

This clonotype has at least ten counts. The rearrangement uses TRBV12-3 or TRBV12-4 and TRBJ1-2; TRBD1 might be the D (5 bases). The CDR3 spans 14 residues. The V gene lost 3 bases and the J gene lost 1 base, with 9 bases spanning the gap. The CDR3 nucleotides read TGTGCCAGCAGTTTTGGACAAAGTAACTATGGCTACACCTTC. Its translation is CASSFGQSNYGYTF.

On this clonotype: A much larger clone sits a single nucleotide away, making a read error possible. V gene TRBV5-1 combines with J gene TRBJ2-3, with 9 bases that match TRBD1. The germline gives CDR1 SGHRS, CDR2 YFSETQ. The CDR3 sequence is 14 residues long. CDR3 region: CVSSSQGAGDTQYF. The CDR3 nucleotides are TGCGTCAGCAGCTCACAGGGGGCAGGAGATACGCAGTATTTT. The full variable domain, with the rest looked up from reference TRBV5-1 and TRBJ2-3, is KAGVTQTPRYLIKTRGQQVTLSCSPISGHRSVSWYQQTPGQGLQFLFEYFSETQRNKGNFPGRFSGRQFSNSRSEMNVSTLELGDSALYLCVSSSQGAGDTQYFGPGTRLTVL.

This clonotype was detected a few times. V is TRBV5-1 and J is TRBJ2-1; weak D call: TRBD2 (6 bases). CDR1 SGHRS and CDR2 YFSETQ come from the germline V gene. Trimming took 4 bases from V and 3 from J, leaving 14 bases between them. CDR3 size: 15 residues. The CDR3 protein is CASSPGRGFYNEQFF. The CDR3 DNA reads TGCGCCAGCAGCCCCGGGAGAGGGTTCTACAATGAGCAGTTCTTC.

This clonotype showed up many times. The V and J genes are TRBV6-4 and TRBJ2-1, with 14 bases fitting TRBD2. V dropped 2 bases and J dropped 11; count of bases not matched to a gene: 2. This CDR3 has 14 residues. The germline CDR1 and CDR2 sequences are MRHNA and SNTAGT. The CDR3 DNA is TGTGCCAGCAGTGACGGACTAGCGGGAGGAAAGCAGTTCTTC. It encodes CASSDGLAGGKQFF.

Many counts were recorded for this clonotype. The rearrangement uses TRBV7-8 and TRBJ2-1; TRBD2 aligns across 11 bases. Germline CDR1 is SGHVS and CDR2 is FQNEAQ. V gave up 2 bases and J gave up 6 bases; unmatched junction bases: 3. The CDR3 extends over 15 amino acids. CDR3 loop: CASSLLTSGANEQFF. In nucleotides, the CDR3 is TGTGCCAGCAGCTTACTGACTAGCGGGGCCAATGAGCAGTTCTTC.

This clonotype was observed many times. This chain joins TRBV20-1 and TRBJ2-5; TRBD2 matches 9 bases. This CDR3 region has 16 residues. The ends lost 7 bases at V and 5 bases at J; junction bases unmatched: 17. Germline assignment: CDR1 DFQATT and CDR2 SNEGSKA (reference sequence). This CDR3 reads CSGWREGPRVRETQYF. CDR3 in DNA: TGCAGTGGATGGCGGGAGGGCCCTCGGGTTCGGGAGACCCAGTACTTC.

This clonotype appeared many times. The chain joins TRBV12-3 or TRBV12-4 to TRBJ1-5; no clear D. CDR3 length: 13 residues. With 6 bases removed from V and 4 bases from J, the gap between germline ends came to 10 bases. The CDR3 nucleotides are TGTGCCAGCAGCCCCCTGGGGAATCAGCCCCAGCATTTT. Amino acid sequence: CASSPLGNQPQHF.

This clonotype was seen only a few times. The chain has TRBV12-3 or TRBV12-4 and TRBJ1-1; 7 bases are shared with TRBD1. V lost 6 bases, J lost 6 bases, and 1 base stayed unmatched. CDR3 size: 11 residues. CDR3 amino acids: CASSRGSEAFF. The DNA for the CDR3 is TGTGCCAGCAGCAGGGGGTCTGAAGCTTTCTTT.

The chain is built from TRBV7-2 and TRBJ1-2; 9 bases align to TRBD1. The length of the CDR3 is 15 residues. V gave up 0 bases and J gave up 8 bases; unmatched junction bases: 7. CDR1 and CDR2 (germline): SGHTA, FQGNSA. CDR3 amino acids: CASSLARTGDGGYTF. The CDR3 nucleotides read TGTGCCAGCAGCTTAGCACGGACAGGGGACGGCGGCTACACCTTC.

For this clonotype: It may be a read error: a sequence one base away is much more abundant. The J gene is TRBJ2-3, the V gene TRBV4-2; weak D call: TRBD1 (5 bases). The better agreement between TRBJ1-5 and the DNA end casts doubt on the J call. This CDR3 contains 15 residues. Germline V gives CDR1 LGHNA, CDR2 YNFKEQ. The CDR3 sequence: CASSQVAGGADTQHF. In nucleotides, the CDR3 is TGTGCCAGCAGCCAAGTAGCGGGAGGGGCAGATACGCAGCATTTT.

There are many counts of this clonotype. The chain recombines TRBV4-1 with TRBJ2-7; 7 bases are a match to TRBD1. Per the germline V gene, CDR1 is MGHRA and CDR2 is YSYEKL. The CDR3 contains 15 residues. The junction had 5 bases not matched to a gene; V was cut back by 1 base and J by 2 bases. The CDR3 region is CASSQGRGLTYEQYF. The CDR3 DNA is TGCGCCAGCAGCCAAGGAAGGGGGCTTACCTACGAGCAGTACTTC.

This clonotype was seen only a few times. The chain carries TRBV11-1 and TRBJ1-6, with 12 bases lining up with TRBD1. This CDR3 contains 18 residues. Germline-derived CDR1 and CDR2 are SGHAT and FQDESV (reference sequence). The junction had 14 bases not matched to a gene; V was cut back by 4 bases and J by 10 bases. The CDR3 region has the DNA TGTGCCAGCAGCTCTTCCCTGCCGGGACAGGGGGCAATCTCACCCCTCCACTTT. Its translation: CASSSSLPGQGAISPLHF.

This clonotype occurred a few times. CDR3 DNA sequence: TGTGCCAGCAGTTTACAGGGGGCGGCTAACTATGGCTACACCTTC. It specifies CASSLQGAANYGYTF. The V and J genes are TRBV27 and TRBJ1-2; 8 nucleotides agree with TRBD1. The CDR3 contains 15 residues. Per the germline V gene, CDR1 is MNHEY and CDR2 is SMNVEV (reference sequence). Trimming removed 2 bases from V and 0 bases from J; junction bases left unmatched: 2.

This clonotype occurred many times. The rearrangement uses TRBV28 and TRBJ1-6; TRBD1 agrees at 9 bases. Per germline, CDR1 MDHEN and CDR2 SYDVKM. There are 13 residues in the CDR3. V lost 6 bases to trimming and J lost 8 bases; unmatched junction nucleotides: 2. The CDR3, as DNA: TGTGCCAGCAGGGGGACAGGGTATTCACCCCTCCACTTT. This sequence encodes CASRGTGYSPLHF.